This T cell receptor beta chain was found in a study of graft-versus-host responses after intestinal transplantation. The overall study: Anti-thymocyte globulin served as induction for all recipients, who then took tacrolimus and steroids for about three years.

Repertoires were generated with immunoSEQ multiplex PCR, while TCRdb's copy carries only in-frame clones and drops some. The sample yields some 130,000 clones, about 92% seen once. Concerning this clone itself: The antigen is not known. The same CDR3 can be traced to other DNA sequences in this sample.

The CDR3 consists of 13 residues. Germline-derived CDR1 and CDR2 are SGDLS and YYNGEE. With 0 bases removed from V and 4 bases from J, the gap between germline ends came to 5 bases. General observations from the study: Researchers found GvH clones in recipient marrow, and some showed up first in ileum or blood.

The source was unstimulated CD4+ T cells sorted from spleen or lymph node cells, collected before intestinal transplant. The TCR was taken from a human donor who received an intestinal transplant. The genes are TRBV9 and TRBJ1-5; D unresolved. The CDR3 spells CASSVGSNQPQHF. The CDR3 DNA reads TGTGCCAGCAGCGTAGGTAGTAATCAGCCCCAGCATTTT.